These 7 T cell receptor beta chains came from one sample sequenced in a study of blood T cell repertoires in COVID-19. Method: immunoSEQ multiplex PCR; TCRdb's copy keeps in-frame clones and lacks some. The sample has over 250,000 clones, around 86% seen once; the top ten hold more than 10%. Source material: peripheral blood. These receptors came from a human donor in a cohort sampled during active COVID-19.

The count of this clone is one. The CDR3 DNA reads TGTGCCAGCAGCCAAGCAGGGGGCAGCTACGAGCAGTACTTC. It is translated as CASSQAGGSYEQYF. This sequence joins TRBV14 and TRBJ2-7, with 8 bases aligning to TRBD1. Trimming removed 1 base from V and 3 bases from J; junction bases left unmatched: 2. Germline V CDR1 and CDR2: SGHDN, FVKESK. The CDR3 sequence is 14 residues long. The variable domain in full, with the rest retrieved from reference TRBV14 and TRBJ2-7, is EAGVTQFPSHSVIEKGQTVTLRCDPISGHDNLYWYRRVMGKEIKFLLHFVKESKQDESGMPNNRFLAERTGGTYSTLKVQPAELEDSGVYFCASSQAGGSYEQYFGPGTRLTVT.

This chain joins TRBV5-6 and TRBJ2-1, with D hard to call. CDR1 is SGHDT and CDR2 is YYEEEE in the germline V gene. This CDR3 comprises 15 residues. Trimming cost V 0 bases and J 0 bases, with 7 bases left between them. The CDR3 sequence: CASSLGLSSYNEQFF. CDR3 sequence (DNA): TGTGCCAGCAGCTTGGGGCTTTCCTCCTACAATGAGCAGTTCTTC.

The genes are TRBV28 and TRBJ2-7, with D maybe TRBD2 (6 bases). Germline V gives CDR1 MDHEN, CDR2 SYDVKM. CDR3 length: 14 amino acids. The V end was cut by 7 bases, the J end by 3 bases, with 16 bases between. The CDR3 region has the DNA TGTGCCAGCACCGGGACTCCAGACGTCTACGAGCAGTACTTC. Its translation is CASTGTPDVYEQYF.

The chain couples TRBV6-5 to TRBJ1-1; D unclear. Deletions cut 1 base from V and 1 base from J, with 13 bases between. CDR1 is MNHEY, CDR2 SVGAGI, per germline. This CDR3 region has 16 residues. This chain's CDR3 is CASSYFPAGSNTEAFF. The CDR3 nucleotides read TGTGCCAGCAGTTACTTCCCCGCGGGCTCGAACACTGAAGCTTTCTTT.

This clone appeared a few times. The chain recombines TRBV28 with TRBJ2-3, with TRBD2 matching 9 bases. The CDR3 is made up of 15 amino acids. Germline V lookup: CDR1 MDHEN, CDR2 SYDVKM. Trimming cost V 2 bases and J 7 bases; bases outside gene matches: 7. The CDR3 DNA reads as TGTGCCAGCAGTTTAGGGCGGGGGGGCATCAATACGCAGTATTTT. It codes for CASSLGRGGINTQYF.

This clone was counted only a few times. The J gene is TRBJ1-2, the V gene TRBV7-6, with D perhaps matching TRBD1 (5 bases). V shed 4 bases and J shed 8 bases, with 17 bases lying between them. Germline CDR1 SGHVS, CDR2 FNYEAQ. The CDR3 loop spans 14 amino acids. The CDR3 region has the DNA TGTGCCAGCAGCTCGCCCCGCCAGGGAGGCGGCTACACCTTC. Protein product: CASSSPRQGGGYTF. Filled out from reference TRBV7-6 and TRBJ1-2, the complete variable domain reads GAGVSQSPRYKVTKRGQDVALRCDPISGHVSLYWYRQALGQGPEFLTYFNYEAQQDKSGLPNDRFSAERPEGSISTLTIQRTEQRDSAMYRCASSSPRQGGGYTFGSGTRLTVV.

The gene calls are TRBV7-2 and TRBJ2-7, with D perhaps TRBD2 (6 bases). Germline lookup yields CDR1 SGHTA and CDR2 FQGNSA. Trimming removed 1 base at V and 6 bases at J, with 16 bases between. CDR3 length: 15 amino acids. The DNA of the CDR3 is TGTGCCAGCAGCTTAGAAGGTAGCGGACATTCCGAGCAGTACTTC. Its translation is CASSLEGSGHSEQYF.